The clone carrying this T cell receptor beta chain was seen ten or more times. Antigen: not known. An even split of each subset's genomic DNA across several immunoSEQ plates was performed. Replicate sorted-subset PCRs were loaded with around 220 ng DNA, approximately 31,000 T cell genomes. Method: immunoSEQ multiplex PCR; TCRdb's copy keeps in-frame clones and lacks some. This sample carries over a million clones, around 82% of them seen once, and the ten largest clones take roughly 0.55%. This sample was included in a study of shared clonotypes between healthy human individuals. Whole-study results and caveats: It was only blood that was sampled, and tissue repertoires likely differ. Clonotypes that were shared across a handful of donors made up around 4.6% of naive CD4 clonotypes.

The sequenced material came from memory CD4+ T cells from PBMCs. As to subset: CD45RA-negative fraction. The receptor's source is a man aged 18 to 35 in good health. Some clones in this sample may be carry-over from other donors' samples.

The CDR3 nucleotides are TGTGCCAGCAGCGTACTACCGGGTCTAACTGAAGCTTTCTTT. Translation: CASSVLPGLTEAFF. The chain is built from TRBV9 and TRBJ1-1; no firm D call. The germline V gene has CDR1 SGDLS and CDR2 YYNGEE. The CDR3 extends over 14 amino acids. V shed 1 base and J shed 5 bases, with 12 bases lying between them.